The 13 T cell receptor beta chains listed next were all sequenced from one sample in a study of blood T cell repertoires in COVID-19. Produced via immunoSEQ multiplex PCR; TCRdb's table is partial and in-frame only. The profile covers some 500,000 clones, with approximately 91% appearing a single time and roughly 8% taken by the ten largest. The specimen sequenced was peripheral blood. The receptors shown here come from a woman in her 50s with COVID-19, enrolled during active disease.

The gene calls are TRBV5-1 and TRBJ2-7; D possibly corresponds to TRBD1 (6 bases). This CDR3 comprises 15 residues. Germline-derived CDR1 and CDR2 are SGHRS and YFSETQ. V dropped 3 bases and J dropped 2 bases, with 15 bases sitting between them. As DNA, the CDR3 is TGCGCCAGCAGCTCGGACAGCCATCGCACCTACGAGCAGTACTTC. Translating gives CASSSDSHRTYEQYF. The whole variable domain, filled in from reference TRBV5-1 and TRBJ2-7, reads KAGVTQTPRYLIKTRGQQVTLSCSPISGHRSVSWYQQTPGQGLQFLFEYFSETQRNKGNFPGRFSGRQFSNSRSEMNVSTLELGDSALYLCASSSDSHRTYEQYFGPGTRLTVT.

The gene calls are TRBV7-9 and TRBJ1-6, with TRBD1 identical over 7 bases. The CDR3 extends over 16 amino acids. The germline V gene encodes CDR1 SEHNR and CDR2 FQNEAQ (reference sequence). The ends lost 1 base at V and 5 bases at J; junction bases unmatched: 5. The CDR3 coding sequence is TGTGCCAGCAGCTTAGGGCCGACAGGGAATAATTCACCCCTCCACTTT. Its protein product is CASSLGPTGNNSPLHF.

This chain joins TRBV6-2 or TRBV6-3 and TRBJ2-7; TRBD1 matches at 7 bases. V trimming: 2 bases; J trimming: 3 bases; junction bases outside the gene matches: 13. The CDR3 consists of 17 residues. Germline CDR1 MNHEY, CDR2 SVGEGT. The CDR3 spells CASSYPPTGRRDYEQYF. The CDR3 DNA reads TGTGCCAGCAGTTACCCCCCGACAGGGCGAAGGGACTACGAGCAGTACTTC.

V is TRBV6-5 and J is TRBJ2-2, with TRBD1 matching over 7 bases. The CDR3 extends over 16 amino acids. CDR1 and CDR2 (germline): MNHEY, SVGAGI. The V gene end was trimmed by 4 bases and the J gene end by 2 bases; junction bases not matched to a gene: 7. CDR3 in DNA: TGTGCCAGCAGTTCCCCCCGGGACAGAAACACCGGGGAGCTGTTTTTT. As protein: CASSSPRDRNTGELFF.

CDR3 DNA sequence: TGTGCCAGCAGACCTCAGGGGTCCAACACTGAAGCTTTCTTT. It is translated as CASRPQGSNTEAFF. J is TRBJ1-1 and V is TRBV28, with D possibly being TRBD1 (6 bases). V gave up 6 bases and J gave up 2 bases, with 13 bases separating them. CDR1 and CDR2 from the germline V gene are MDHEN and SYDVKM. The CDR3 covers 14 residues.

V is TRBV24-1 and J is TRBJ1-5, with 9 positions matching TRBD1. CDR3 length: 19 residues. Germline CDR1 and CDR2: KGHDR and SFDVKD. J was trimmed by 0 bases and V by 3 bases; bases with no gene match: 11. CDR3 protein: CATSDKKGQGIGSNQPQHF. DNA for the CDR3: TGTGCCACCAGTGATAAAAAGGGACAGGGTATCGGTAGCAATCAGCCCCAGCATTTT.

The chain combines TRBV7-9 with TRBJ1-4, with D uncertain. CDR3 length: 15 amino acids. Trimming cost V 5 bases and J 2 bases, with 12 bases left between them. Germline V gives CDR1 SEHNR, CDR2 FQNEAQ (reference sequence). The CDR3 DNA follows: TGTGCCAGCAGCCATCCCCAGGTGACTAATGAAAAACTGTTTTTT. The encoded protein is CASSHPQVTNEKLFF.

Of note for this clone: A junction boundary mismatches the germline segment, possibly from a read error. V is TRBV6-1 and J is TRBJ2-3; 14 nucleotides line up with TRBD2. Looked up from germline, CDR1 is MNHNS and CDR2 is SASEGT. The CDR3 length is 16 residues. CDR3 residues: CASSEAGTSGGDTQYF. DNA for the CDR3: TGTGCCAGCAGCGAAGCCGGGACTAGCGGGGGAGATACGCAGTATTTT.

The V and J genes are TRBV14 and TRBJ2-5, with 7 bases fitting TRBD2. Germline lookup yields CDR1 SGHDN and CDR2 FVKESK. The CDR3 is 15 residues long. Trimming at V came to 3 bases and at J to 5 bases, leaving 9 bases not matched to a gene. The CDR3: CASSHWGGLEETQYF. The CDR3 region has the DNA TGTGCCAGCAGCCATTGGGGGGGTCTGGAGGAGACCCAGTACTTC.

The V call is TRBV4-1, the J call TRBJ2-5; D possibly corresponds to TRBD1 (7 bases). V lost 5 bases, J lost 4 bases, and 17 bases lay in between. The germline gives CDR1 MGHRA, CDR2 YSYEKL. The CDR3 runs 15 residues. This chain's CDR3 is CASSAGQPGGETQYF. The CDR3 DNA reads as TGCGCCAGCAGCGCGGGACAGCCCGGCGGAGAGACCCAGTACTTC.

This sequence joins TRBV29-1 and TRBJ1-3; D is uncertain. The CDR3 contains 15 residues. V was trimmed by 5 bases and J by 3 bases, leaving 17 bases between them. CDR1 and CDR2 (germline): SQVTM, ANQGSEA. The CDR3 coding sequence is TGCAGCGTTATCAGTTTTCGGGGTCGTGGAAACACCATATATTTT. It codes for CSVISFRGRGNTIYF.

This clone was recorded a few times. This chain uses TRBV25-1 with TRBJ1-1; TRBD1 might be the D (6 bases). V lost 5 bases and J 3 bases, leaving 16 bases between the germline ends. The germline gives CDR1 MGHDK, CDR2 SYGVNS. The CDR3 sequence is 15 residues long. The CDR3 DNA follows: TGTGCCAGCAGTCCTTGGGGGCGCCCGGACACTGAAGCTTTCTTT. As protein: CASSPWGRPDTEAFF. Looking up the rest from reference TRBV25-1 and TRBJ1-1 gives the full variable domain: EADIYQTPRYLVIGTGKKITLECSQTMGHDKMYWYQQDPGMELHLIHYSYGVNSTEKGDLSSESTVSRIRTEHFPLTLESARPSHTSQYLCASSPWGRPDTEAFFGQGTRLTVV.

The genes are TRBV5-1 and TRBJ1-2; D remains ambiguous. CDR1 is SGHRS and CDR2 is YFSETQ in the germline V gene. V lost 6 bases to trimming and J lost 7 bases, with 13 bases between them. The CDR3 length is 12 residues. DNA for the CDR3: TGCGCCAGCACCTCGACCGGGAGTGGCTACACCTTC. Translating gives CASTSTGSGYTF. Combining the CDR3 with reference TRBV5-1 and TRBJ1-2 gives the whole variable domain KAGVTQTPRYLIKTRGQQVTLSCSPISGHRSVSWYQQTPGQGLQFLFEYFSETQRNKGNFPGRFSGRQFSNSRSEMNVSTLELGDSALYLCASTSTGSGYTFGSGTRLTVV.